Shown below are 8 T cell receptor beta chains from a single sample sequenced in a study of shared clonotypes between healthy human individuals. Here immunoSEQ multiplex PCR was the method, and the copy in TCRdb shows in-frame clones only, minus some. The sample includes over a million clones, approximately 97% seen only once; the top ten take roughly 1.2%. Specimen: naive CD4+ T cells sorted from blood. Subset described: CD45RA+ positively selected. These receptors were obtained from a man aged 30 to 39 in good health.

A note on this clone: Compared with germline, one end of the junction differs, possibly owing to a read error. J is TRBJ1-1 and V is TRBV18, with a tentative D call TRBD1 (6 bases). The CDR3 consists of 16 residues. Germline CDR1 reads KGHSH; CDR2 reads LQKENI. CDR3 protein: CASSPNGLGGSTGGIF. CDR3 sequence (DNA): TGTGCCAGCTCACCAAATGGATTAGGGGGATCGACTGGGGGCATCTTT.

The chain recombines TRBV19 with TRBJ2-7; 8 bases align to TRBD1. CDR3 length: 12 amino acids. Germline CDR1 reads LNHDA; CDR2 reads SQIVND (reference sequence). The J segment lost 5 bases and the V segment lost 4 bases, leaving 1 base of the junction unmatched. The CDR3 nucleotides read TGTGCCAGTAGTAAACAGGGGGACGAGCAGTACTTC. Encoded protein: CASSKQGDEQYF.

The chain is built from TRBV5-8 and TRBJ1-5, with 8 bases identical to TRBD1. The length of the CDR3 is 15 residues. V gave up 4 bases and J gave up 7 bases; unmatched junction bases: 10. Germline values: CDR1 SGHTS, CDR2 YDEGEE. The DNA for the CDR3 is TGTGCCAGCAGCCCACTCCAGGGGGCGATGCAGCCCCAGCATTTT. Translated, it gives CASSPLQGAMQPQHF. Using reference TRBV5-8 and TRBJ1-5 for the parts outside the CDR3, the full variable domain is EAGVTQSPTHLIKTRGQQATLRCSPISGHTSVYWYQQALGLGLQFLLWYDEGEERNRGNFPPRFSGRQFPNYSSELNVNALELEDSALYLCASSPLQGAMQPQHFGDGTRLSIL.

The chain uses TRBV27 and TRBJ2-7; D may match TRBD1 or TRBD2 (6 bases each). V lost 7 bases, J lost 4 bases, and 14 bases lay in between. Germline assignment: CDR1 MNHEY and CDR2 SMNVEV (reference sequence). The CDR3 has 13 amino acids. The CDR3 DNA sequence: TGTGCCAGCAAGAATATAGGGGGGTACGAGCAGTACTTC. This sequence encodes CASKNIGGYEQYF.

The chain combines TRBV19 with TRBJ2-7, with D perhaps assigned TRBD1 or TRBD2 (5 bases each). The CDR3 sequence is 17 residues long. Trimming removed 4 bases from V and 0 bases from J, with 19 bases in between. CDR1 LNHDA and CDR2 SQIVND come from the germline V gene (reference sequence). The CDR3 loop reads CASSRGSGSGNSYEQYF. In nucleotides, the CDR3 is TGTGCCAGTAGTAGGGGATCGGGGTCAGGGAACTCCTACGAGCAGTACTTC.

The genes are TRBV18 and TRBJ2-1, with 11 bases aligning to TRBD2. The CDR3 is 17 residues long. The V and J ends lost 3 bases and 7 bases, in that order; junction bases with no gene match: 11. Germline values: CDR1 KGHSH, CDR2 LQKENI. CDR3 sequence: CASSPLTVLAGGNEQFF. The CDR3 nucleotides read TGTGCCAGCTCACCCCTAACCGTTTTAGCGGGAGGGAATGAGCAGTTCTTC.

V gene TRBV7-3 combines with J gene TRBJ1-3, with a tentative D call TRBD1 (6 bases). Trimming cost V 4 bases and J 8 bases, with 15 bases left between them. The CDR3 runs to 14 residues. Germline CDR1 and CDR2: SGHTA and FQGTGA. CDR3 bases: TGTGCCAGCAGCTCCCTACAGGGTATACACACCATATATTTT. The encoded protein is CASSSLQGIHTIYF.

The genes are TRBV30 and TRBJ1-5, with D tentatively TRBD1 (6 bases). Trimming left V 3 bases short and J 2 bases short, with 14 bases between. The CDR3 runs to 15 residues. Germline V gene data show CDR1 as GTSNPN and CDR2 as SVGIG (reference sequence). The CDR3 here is CAWSLGNRGNQPQHF. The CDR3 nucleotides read TGTGCCTGGAGCCTAGGGAACAGGGGCAATCAGCCCCAGCATTTT.